Below, 30 T cell receptor beta chains from the same sample are listed, as sequenced in a study of neurological immune-mediated disorders. TCRdb passed the 5' RACE reads through MiXCR, listing each CDR3 protein once. Among around 130,000 distinct CDR3 sequences listed, roughly 3.1% were seen once. Sequencing was done on a sample of PBMCs. Receptor source: a woman aged 30 to 39 with multiple sclerosis.

This clonotype was counted ten times or more. The rearrangement uses TRBV7-2 and TRBJ1-5, with a weak D call TRBD1 (6 bases). The CDR3 extends over 17 amino acids. Trimming shortened V by 1 base and J by 6 bases, and 19 bases separated the two germline ends. Germline values: CDR1 SGHTA, CDR2 FQGNSA. CDR3: CASSLGGVGAVAQPQHF. In nucleotides, the CDR3 is TGTGCCAGCAGCTTAGGGGGTGTGGGGGCCGTCGCTCAGCCCCAGCATTTT.

In its sample, this clonotype was seen many times. The gene calls are TRBV3-1 and TRBJ2-7, with D uncertain. Germline V gene lookup returns CDR1 LGHDT and CDR2 YNNKEL (reference sequence). The CDR3 extends over 11 amino acids. V shed 4 bases and J shed 3 bases, with 4 bases lying between them. For the CDR3, the DNA is TGTGCCAGCAGCCGGGACTACGAGCAGTACTTC. This sequence encodes CASSRDYEQYF.

This clonotype was counted at least ten times. This chain uses TRBV29-1 with TRBJ2-7, with no clear D. The CDR3 loop spans 13 amino acids. Trimming took 3 bases from V and 5 from J, leaving 14 bases between them. CDR1 SQVTM and CDR2 ANQGSEA come from the germline V gene. The CDR3: CSVDSLGRNEQYF. The CDR3 DNA reads as TGCAGCGTTGACTCCCTCGGTAGGAACGAGCAGTACTTC.

This clonotype was recorded many times. The V and J genes are TRBV7-2 and TRBJ1-2; perhaps TRBD1 as D (6 bases). V lost 2 bases to trimming and J lost 7 bases, with 14 bases between them. CDR3 length: 14 residues. The germline gives CDR1 SGHTA, CDR2 FQGNSA. CDR3: CASSLLDRTAGYTF. CDR3 in DNA: TGTGCCAGCAGCTTATTGGACAGAACGGCTGGCTACACCTTC.

As concerns this clonotype: One end of the junction does not line up with germline, which may come from a read error. The gene calls are TRBV20-1 and TRBJ1-1; D not resolved. This CDR3 region has 13 residues. CDR1 and CDR2 (germline): DFQATT, SNEGSKA (reference sequence). CDR3 in amino acids: CSDRPNGGTEAFF. The CDR3 nucleotides read TGCAGTGATAGACCCAACGGCGGTACTGAAGCTTTCTTT.

This clonotype was seen ten or more times. J is TRBJ2-3 and V is TRBV7-8; D unclear. Trimming left V 2 bases short and J 6 bases short, with 12 bases between. This CDR3 region has 14 residues. Germline CDR1 is SGHVS and CDR2 is FQNEAQ. The CDR3 nucleotides are TGTGCCAGCAGCTTATCTTCTGTAGTTGATACGCAGTATTTT. Protein: CASSLSSVVDTQYF.

This clonotype was seen ten or more times. The chain joins TRBV20-1 to TRBJ2-2; D unclear. From germline, CDR1 is DFQATT and CDR2 SNEGSKA (reference sequence). The CDR3 is made up of 12 amino acids. Between the trimmed V and J ends, which lost 4 bases and 2 bases, there was a span of 5 bases. CDR3 residues: CSAIQNTGELFF. The CDR3, as DNA: TGCAGTGCTATACAAAACACCGGGGAGCTGTTTTTT.

At least ten counts were recorded for this clonotype. The gene calls are TRBV7-9 and TRBJ2-5; 7 bases line up with TRBD1. Trimming removed 9 bases from V and 4 bases from J; junction bases left unmatched: 11. CDR1 SEHNR and CDR2 FQNEAQ come from the germline V gene (reference sequence). The CDR3 sequence is 14 residues long. CDR3 amino acids: CASWGTGELETQYF. The CDR3 nucleotides are TGTGCCAGTTGGGGCACAGGGGAACTAGAGACCCAGTACTTC.

This clonotype has at least ten counts. The rearrangement uses TRBV5-1 and TRBJ2-5; 11 bases are a match to TRBD1. The CDR3 is 14 amino acids. The V and J ends lost 3 bases and 4 bases, in that order; junction bases with no gene match: 2. Per the germline V gene, CDR1 is SGHRS and CDR2 is YFSETQ. In nucleotides, the CDR3 is TGCGCCAGCAGCTGGACAGGGGGCGCAGAGACCCAGTACTTC. It translates to CASSWTGGAETQYF.

This clonotype has ten or more counts. The chain carries TRBV6-6 and TRBJ2-3; no definite D call. Trimming removed 4 bases from V and 0 bases from J, with 11 bases in between. The CDR3 extends over 15 amino acids. Germline CDR1 is MNHNY and CDR2 is SVGAGI (reference sequence). CDR3 region: CASSFAQYSTDTQYF. DNA of the CDR3: TGTGCCAGCAGTTTTGCACAGTATAGCACAGATACGCAGTATTTT.

The rearrangement uses TRBV11-2 and TRBJ2-3; 9 bases align to TRBD2. V shed 4 bases and J 5 bases; nucleotides not matched to a gene: 1. The germline V gene encodes CDR1 SGHAT and CDR2 FQNNGV. The CDR3 totals 13 residues. CDR3 in DNA: TGTGCCAGCAGCTCAGCGGGAGGAGATACGCAGTATTTT. It specifies CASSSAGGDTQYF.

This clonotype was counted ten times or more. The rearrangement joins TRBV18 to TRBJ2-6; a possible D gene is TRBD1 (5 bases). V lost 2 bases and J lost 2, with 25 bases in between. The CDR3 is 21 residues long. CDR1 and CDR2 (germline): KGHSH, LQKENI. CDR3: CASSPGSGILRPLTGANVLTF. Here the CDR3 DNA reads TGTGCCAGCTCACCAGGCTCAGGGATTTTACGGCCATTGACTGGGGCCAACGTCCTGACTTTC.

The table lists this clonotype with many counts. The gene calls are TRBV7-2 and TRBJ2-1; 10 bases line up with TRBD2. This CDR3 spans 15 amino acids. Per the germline V gene, CDR1 is SGHTA and CDR2 is FQGNSA. The V and J ends lost 5 bases and 7 bases, in that order; junction bases with no gene match: 8. The CDR3 spells CASSPGLADSNEQFF. CDR3 coding DNA: TGTGCCAGCAGCCCAGGACTAGCGGACTCTAATGAGCAGTTCTTC.

This chain connects TRBV5-1 to TRBJ2-7, with 9 positions matching TRBD1. Looked up from germline, CDR1 is SGHRS and CDR2 is YFSETQ. V gave up 5 bases and J gave up 2 bases; unmatched junction bases: 8. The CDR3 contains 15 residues. The chain's CDR3 is CASRRPGQGPYEQYF. CDR3 DNA sequence: TGCGCCAGCAGACGACCGGGACAGGGACCCTACGAGCAGTACTTC. Together with reference TRBV5-1 and TRBJ2-7, the CDR3 gives the full variable domain: KAGVTQTPRYLIKTRGQQVTLSCSPISGHRSVSWYQQTPGQGLQFLFEYFSETQRNKGNFPGRFSGRQFSNSRSEMNVSTLELGDSALYLCASRRPGQGPYEQYFGPGTRLTVT.

This clonotype was seen repeatedly, ten times or more. The chain is built from TRBV7-6 and TRBJ1-1, with 12 bases fitting TRBD1. CDR1 is SGHVS and CDR2 is FNYEAQ in the germline V gene. Trimming took 4 bases from V and 1 from J; bases not matched to a gene: 1. The CDR3 length is 15 residues. CDR3 sequence reads: CASSSGQGANTEAFF. CDR3 in DNA: TGTGCCAGCAGCTCGGGACAGGGGGCGAACACTGAAGCTTTCTTT. Full variable domain (missing parts from reference TRBV7-6 and TRBJ1-1): GAGVSQSPRYKVTKRGQDVALRCDPISGHVSLYWYRQALGQGPEFLTYFNYEAQQDKSGLPNDRFSAERPEGSISTLTIQRTEQRDSAMYRCASSSGQGANTEAFFGQGTRLTVV.

This clonotype was seen only a few times. This sequence may be a read error, since a much larger clone differs from it by one base. The V and J genes are TRBV7-8 and TRBJ1-4; D ambiguous. CDR3 length: 13 amino acids. Germline V gene lookup returns CDR1 SGHVS and CDR2 FQNEAQ. Trimming removed 5 bases from V and 8 bases from J, with 12 bases in between. This chain's CDR3 is CASSRKAGEKLFF. The DNA for the CDR3 is TGTGCCAGCAGCCGAAAGGCGGGAGAAAAACTGTTTTTT.

This clonotype was seen ten or more times. V gene TRBV5-1 combines with J gene TRBJ1-1, with TRBD1 matching 8 bases. The length of the CDR3 is 15 residues. In germline, CDR1 is SGHRS, CDR2 YFSETQ. The V and J ends lost 0 bases and 4 bases, in that order; junction bases with no gene match: 5. As DNA, the CDR3 is TGCGCCAGCAGCTTGGGGTCGACAGGGGCCACTGAAGCTTTCTTT. As protein: CASSLGSTGATEAFF.

There are many counts of this clonotype. The rearrangement joins TRBV12-3 or TRBV12-4 to TRBJ2-5; 7 bases agree with TRBD1. There are 12 residues in the CDR3. Trimming took 6 bases from V and 6 from J; bases not matched to a gene: 4. The CDR3 DNA reads as TGTGCCAGCAGGGGGGACAGTCAGACCCAGTACTTC. Its translation: CASRGDSQTQYF.

Ten or more counts support this clonotype. The chain recombines TRBV12-3 or TRBV12-4 with TRBJ1-5; 7 nucleotides agree with TRBD1. This CDR3 is built from 16 residues. The junction had 17 bases not matched to a gene; V was cut back by 6 bases and J by 9 bases. Here the CDR3 DNA reads TGTGCCAGCAGCGAAATCGTAGGGGGCCAGCCGGGGCCCCAGCATTTT. Protein: CASSEIVGGQPGPQHF.

This clonotype was observed at least ten times. V is TRBV3-1 and J is TRBJ2-3; the D is unclear. V was cut by 1 base and J by 0 bases, with 5 bases left in between. The length of the CDR3 is 14 residues. Germline V gene lookup returns CDR1 LGHDT and CDR2 YNNKEL (reference sequence). CDR3 sequence (DNA): TGTGCCAGCAGCCAAGCCTATAGCACAGATACGCAGTATTTT. Protein: CASSQAYSTDTQYF.

This clonotype showed up many times. CDR3 sequence reads: CASSSPDGTQYF. CDR3 in DNA: TGTGCCAGCAGCTCACCCGACGGGACCCAGTACTTC. The V call is TRBV7-9, the J call TRBJ2-5; D ambiguous. Trimming took off 4 bases at V and 7 bases at J, with 10 bases between the two ends. The V gene's germline CDR1 is SEHNR and CDR2 FQNEAQ (reference sequence). This CDR3 is 12 amino acids long.

This clonotype was seen many times. This chain links TRBV5-8 with TRBJ2-1, with a tentative D call TRBD1 (6 bases). The V gene lost 8 bases and the J gene lost 9 bases, with 30 bases spanning the gap. Germline CDR1 SGHTS, CDR2 YDEGEE. This CDR3 is 17 amino acids long. CDR3 amino acids: CASDRHLGVGIIGEQFF. DNA of the CDR3: TGTGCCAGTGACAGGCATTTAGGGGTAGGCATCATAGGTGAGCAGTTCTTC. The whole variable domain, remainder taken from reference TRBV5-8 and TRBJ2-1, is EAGVTQSPTHLIKTRGQQATLRCSPISGHTSVYWYQQALGLGLQFLLWYDEGEERNRGNFPPRFSGRQFPNYSSELNVNALELEDSALYLCASDRHLGVGIIGEQFFGPGTRLTVL.

V usage is TRBV10-1 and J usage is TRBJ2-2; 9 bases are shared with TRBD2. Germline CDR1 WNHNN, CDR2 SYGVQD (reference sequence). This CDR3 region has 16 residues. V shed 2 bases, J shed 4 bases, and the junction held 5 bases outside the gene matches. The CDR3 bases are TGCGCCAGCAGTGAGGGTCTAGCGGGACGCACCGGGGAGCTGTTTTTT. As protein: CASSEGLAGRTGELFF.

This clonotype was counted many times. The rearrangement uses TRBV12-3 or TRBV12-4 and TRBJ2-5; D is undetermined. The CDR3 loop spans 14 amino acids. Trimming took off 8 bases at V and 4 bases at J, with 17 bases between the two ends. This chain's CDR3 is CASCHRTLGETQYF. Here the CDR3 DNA reads TGTGCCAGCTGCCACCGGACGTTGGGAGAGACCCAGTACTTC.

Many counts were recorded for this clonotype. This chain joins TRBV7-9 and TRBJ2-5; tentatively, D is TRBD2 (6 bases). This CDR3 spans 15 amino acids. Between the trimmed V and J ends, which lost 3 bases and 4 bases, there was a span of 15 bases. From germline, CDR1 is SEHNR and CDR2 FQNEAQ (reference sequence). The CDR3 nucleotides are TGTGCCAGCAGCTTGAGGGGAGGATATGGAGAGACCCAGTACTTC. Residues: CASSLRGGYGETQYF.

This clonotype has only a few counts. CDR3 DNA sequence: TGCGCCAGCAGCTTAGGAGGGACAGGGCGTTTCACTGAAGCTTTCTTT. This translates into CASSLGGTGRFTEAFF. V usage is TRBV5-1 and J usage is TRBJ1-1, with 9 positions matching TRBD1. V shed 2 bases, J shed 4 bases, and the junction held 9 bases outside the gene matches. In germline, CDR1 is SGHRS, CDR2 YFSETQ. CDR3 length equals 16 residues.

This clonotype was seen at least ten times. This chain links TRBV5-1 with TRBJ1-1, with 7 nucleotides matching TRBD1. Germline V CDR1 and CDR2: SGHRS, YFSETQ. This CDR3 has 14 residues. Losses at the gene ends were 3 bases for V and 1 base for J; bases not matched to a gene: 3. The CDR3 sequence is CASSYGQANTEAFF. Written as DNA, the CDR3 is TGCGCCAGCAGCTACGGACAGGCGAACACTGAAGCTTTCTTT.

There are many counts of this clonotype. The V and J genes are TRBV29-1 and TRBJ1-1; D unresolved. This CDR3 contains 10 residues. The V end lost 6 bases, the J end lost 6 bases, and 8 bases lay between the germline ends. Germline CDR1 SQVTM, CDR2 ANQGSEA. The DNA for the CDR3 is TGCAGCGTAAAGGGTGCTGAAGCTTTCTTT. It is translated as CSVKGAEAFF.

This clonotype was observed many times. The gene calls are TRBV5-1 and TRBJ1-1; D is unclear. Germline CDR1 is SGHRS and CDR2 is YFSETQ. Trimming cost V 2 bases and J 0 bases, with 5 bases left between them. The CDR3 spans 13 residues. CDR3 bases: TGCGCCAGCAGCTTCGACCTGAACACTGAAGCTTTCTTT. Translation: CASSFDLNTEAFF.

Many counts were recorded for this clonotype. This chain's CDR3 is CSVRTTNEQFF. CDR3 in DNA: TGCAGTGTCAGGACTACCAATGAGCAGTTCTTC. The J gene is TRBJ2-1, the V gene TRBV20-1; tentative D call: TRBD2 (6 bases). The CDR3 covers 11 residues. V was cut by 7 bases and J by 6 bases, with 10 bases left in between. Germline values: CDR1 DFQATT, CDR2 SNEGSKA (reference sequence).